The present T cell receptor beta chain was sequenced within a study of T cell responses to AZD1222 COVID-19 vaccine. Generated by immunoSEQ multiplex PCR, the TCRdb table keeps only in-frame clones and is missing some. The table has over 85,000 clones, roughly 92% seen once. A note on this clone: Its specificity is unknown.

Findings of the study overall: Donor demographics were predominantly white British with a female majority; clonal diversity may be underestimated. Per reports, nearly half of all spike-specific TCRs target regions that are unmutated in variants.

Pooled together were second doses at about 4 or about 12 weeks. Sequenced here: peripheral blood, sampled 28 days after the second AZD1222 dose. This receptor was obtained from an adult who received the AZD1222 COVID-19 vaccine.

CDR3 region: CAISDGDSGNTIYF. CDR3 bases: TGTGCCATCAGTGACGGGGACTCTGGAAACACCATATATTTT. The chain combines TRBV10-3 with TRBJ1-3; D gene ambiguous. The CDR3 runs to 14 residues. Germline V CDR1 and CDR2: ENHRY, SYGVKD. The ends were cut back, 3 bases at V and 0 bases at J, with 6 bases in the middle.